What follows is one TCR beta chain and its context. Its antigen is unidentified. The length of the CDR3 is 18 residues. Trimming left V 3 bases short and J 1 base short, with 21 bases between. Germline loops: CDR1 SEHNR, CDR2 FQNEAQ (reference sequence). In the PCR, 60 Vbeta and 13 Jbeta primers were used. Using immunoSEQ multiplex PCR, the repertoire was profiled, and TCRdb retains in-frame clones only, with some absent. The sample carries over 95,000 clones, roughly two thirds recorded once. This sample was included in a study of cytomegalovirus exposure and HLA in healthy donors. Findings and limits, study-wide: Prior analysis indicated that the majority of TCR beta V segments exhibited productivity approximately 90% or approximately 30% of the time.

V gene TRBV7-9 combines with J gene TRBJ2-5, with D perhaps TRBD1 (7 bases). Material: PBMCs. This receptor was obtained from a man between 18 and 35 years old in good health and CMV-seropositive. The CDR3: CASSFEGGGTTPQETQYF. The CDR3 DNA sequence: TGTGCCAGCAGCTTCGAAGGGGGCGGGACAACCCCCCAAGAGACCCAGTACTTC.